This T cell receptor beta chain is drawn from a study of blood T cell repertoires in COVID-19. Assay: immunoSEQ multiplex PCR; the TCRdb copy retains only in-frame clones and omits some. The repertoire holds about 62,000 clones, with roughly nine tenths as singletons. Trimming stripped 3 bases from V and 0 bases from J, with 10 bases between. The CDR3 spans 15 residues. CDR1 SGDLS and CDR2 YYNGEE come from the germline V gene. The rearrangement links TRBV9 to TRBJ2-4; maybe TRBD2 (7 bases). The sample comprised peripheral blood. This receptor was identified in a woman in her fifties or sixties with COVID-19, enrolled during active disease. The CDR3 coding sequence is TGTGCCAGCAGCGAGGGGGGGCAAGCCAAAAACATTCAGTACTTC. Amino acids: CASSEGGQAKNIQYF.